This TCR beta chain originates from a study of blood T cell repertoires in COVID-19 (dated by TCRdb to the early 2020s). As for the study more broadly: The collaborator samples originated in the United States, Italy and Spain and spanned the acute and convalescent phases of COVID-19. The material from the prospective study consisted of cDNA or gDNA derived from T cells, B-cell-depleted T cells, or PBMCs. Deeply sampled blood TCRbeta repertoires from subjects exposed to, actively infected with, or recovered from COVID-19 were included in the dataset. The repertoires were released in a freely available public database intended as a resource for research on the immune response to SARS-CoV-2. Samples came from the ongoing ImmuneRACE study (first 160 participants) plus 1,254 subjects from 6 global collaborators. Nearly every sample came with metadata listing a de-identified subject ID, COVID-19 status, age in years and sex. Where HLA class I and class II types were available, the types were taken from metadata supplied by the sample provider, not from assay-based typing. The investigation overall reported the following: The amount of clinical and demographic metadata varied by source and participant and was provided uncurated.

One collaborating source in Seattle enrolled patients during active infection and followed them longitudinally through the course of disease. Each collaborating institution followed its own protocols to collect whole blood in K2EDTA tubes. For TCRbeta analysis, collaborators shipped samples as frozen whole blood, isolated PBMCs, or DNA extracted from either of those sample types. TCRbeta CDR3 regions were amplified from genomic DNA using the immunoSEQ Assay, a bias-controlled multiplex PCR. From the authors' description of their analysis: The number of nucleated cells in each sample was estimated by amplification of reference gene primers within the assay. To quantify the absolute abundance of each unique TCRbeta CDR3 rearrangement, sequence reads were collapsed and filtered. For each sample, productive Simpson clonality was calculated by taking the square root of Simpson's diversity index across productive rearrangements. Not all clones reach the TCRdb copy of this immuneACCESS table, which keeps in-frame sequences only. Checked studies attribute under half of the gap to unresolved V genes and leave the rest unexplained. V and J calls and clone size are as listed in that table; D and trimming were resolved from the DNA. In all, the sample holds more than 65,000 clones, and about 83% of those were seen once. The ten biggest clones cover about 6.9% of the sample.

On this clone itself: Its antigen has not been determined. Per-base qualities were not stored, and no clone one base away is much larger.

The receptor was isolated from a man aged 25-45 years with COVID-19, enrolled during active disease. Sample: peripheral blood.

The CDR3 has the sequence CASSTPDTQYF. The nucleotides read TGTGCCAGCAGCACACCCGATACGCAGTATTTT. The sequence joins TRBV11-2 to TRBJ2-3, with no confident D gene call. As encoded in the germline V gene, CDR1 is SGHAT while CDR2 is FQNNGV. The CDR3 starts with the cysteine, ends with the phenylalanine, and has 11 residues. The only DNA kept is the CDR3, 33 bases in frame from the first base. V loses 5 bases of germline sequence and J loses 6 bases, and the interval between the two ends is 6 bases. With the portions outside the CDR3 filled from the reference TRBV11-2 and TRBJ2-3 genes, the complete variable region becomes EAGVAQSPRYKIIEKRQSVAFWCNPISGHATLYWYQQILGQGPKLLIQFQNNGVVDDSQLPKDRFSAERLKGVDSTLKIQPAKLEDSAVYLCASSTPDTQYFGPGTRLTVL.